This TCR beta chain was captured by sequencing in a study of neurological immune-mediated disorders (dated by TCRdb to the late 2010s). In the study overall: Using UMI-based sequencing, the study compared peripheral blood TCR-beta repertoires from patients with HTLV-I-associated myelopathy (HAM/TSP), patients with multiple sclerosis, and healthy controls. The 90 to 110 TCR-beta libraries covered PBMC samples along with longitudinal samples, technical triplicates, and paired sorted CD4+ and CD8+ T-cell subsets. The cohort was made up of 60 to 75 subjects, consisting of roughly 15 HAM/TSP patients, about 34 multiple sclerosis patients and approximately 20 healthy controls. The full study reports these points: TCR clonal expansion was highest in HAM/TSP patients and lowest in MS patients, with MS patients falling below even healthy controls. No identical CDR3 amino acid sequences were found to be shared among expanded clones across subjects, suggesting that TCR-beta repertoires were private in all groups.

Libraries from unsorted PBMCs were made from 2 million PBMCs kept in RNAlater at -80 degrees C until RNA extraction. PBMCs were separated from peripheral blood using Ficoll-Hypaque density gradient centrifugation and then cryopreserved in liquid nitrogen. cDNA was synthesized by template-switch 5'RACE using a primer carrying a 10-nucleotide random unique molecular identifier by which each TCR transcript was tagged. Every sequencing run covered 15-18 subjects and yielded more than 160 million TCR-beta sequences. The RNeasy kit was used for extraction of total RNA. Using the KAPA Real-time Library Amplification kit, TCR-beta VDJ regions were amplified with primers for the TCR constant region and the 5'RACE anchor. Sample indexes and Illumina adaptors were added in a first PCR, and a second PCR then increased library yield. After Ampure bead purification, the TCR product of roughly 650 bp was size-selected on a 2% E-gel SizeSelection system. Before pooling, library quality was assessed on a Bioanalyzer, concentration was determined with Qubit, and library quantification was performed with the Kapa Library Quantification kit. An Illumina HiSeq 2500 was used to sequence the libraries paired-end at 2 x 150 bp. To increase sequence diversity, roughly 24-32% phiX was spiked into each library pool. On the study's bioinformatics: Quality-filtered reads were processed with the UMI-based MiGEC pipeline, and over 75% of raw TCR sequences were removed by the MiGEC pipeline during error correction. IMGT germline references were used for alignment of VDJ genes, and clonotypes were defined by a unique CDR3 amino acid sequence together with V-J genes. Clonal expansion, Shannon diversity and CDR3 relatedness (CalcPairwiseDistances, ClusterSamples) were evaluated with VDJtools, and phylogenetic trees were built with CLCbio workbench. Expanded clones were defined as having at least 8 unique UMIs, based on coefficient-of-variation modelling across technical triplicates. TCRdb redid the processing of the public reads, applying fastp at Q25 and MiXCR, and retained in-frame beta chains. Every distinct CDR3 protein forms one entry, paired with its most common genes and DNA. The V and J calls follow TCRdb's processing rather than the paper's. The table for this sample lists 50,000 to 75,000 distinct CDR3 sequences; 10% to 15% of them were counted only once. Jointly, the top ten make up roughly 10% of the sample.

In this sample, this clonotype turned up many times. The antigen it recognizes is unknown. Base qualities are not recorded, but no much larger clone differs from it by a single base. Trimming removed 3 bases from V and 3 bases from J, leaving 18 bases between the germline ends. The CDR3 contains 16 residues, cysteine and phenylalanine counted. Only the CDR3 DNA is retained, 48 bases long and in frame from the first base. This receptor was obtained from a woman aged 60-75 years with HTLV-1-associated myelopathy (HAM/TSP). This chain joins TRBV12-3 or TRBV12-4 to TRBJ2-7, with TRBD2 tentatively as D gene (5 bases match). Input material: PBMCs. The CDR3 loop reads CASSFGSPEGGYEQYF. The DNA sequence is TGTGCCAGCAGTTTCGGGTCCCCAGAAGGAGGCTACGAGCAGTACTTC.